These T cell receptor beta chains were read from a single sample in a study of cytomegalovirus exposure and HLA in healthy donors. This table comes from immunoSEQ multiplex PCR, and its TCRdb copy is limited to in-frame clones, with some not included. Here the sample spans 95,000 to 150,000 clones, less than 80% being singletons. The sequenced sample consisted of PBMCs. Every receptor here comes from a man aged 30 to 45 in good health and CMV-seronegative. Each CDR3 is given with its conserved first and last residue. A D gene is named only where the DNA matches it firmly. Rows give clone size only sometimes, using once, few, many, or a class for an expanded clone.

cdr3_nt	cdr3_aa	j_call	clone_size	v_call	d_call
TGTGCCAGCAGCGTACTCTCGCGGGGGGGATACAATGAGCAGTTCTTC	CASSVLSRGGYNEQFF	TRBJ2-1	-	TRBV9	TRBD2
TGCGCCAGCAGCCAAGATGAGGGGGAGCTGTATGGCTACACCTTC	CASSQDEGELYGYTF	TRBJ1-2	-	TRBV4-1	-
TGTGCCAGCAGCTTAGGGGCTAGGGAGAATCAGCCCCAGCATTTT	CASSLGARENQPQHF	TRBJ1-5	-	TRBV7-2	-
TGTGCCAGCAGCAGCGAAAAGGAGATTAATGAAAAACTGTTTTTT	CASSSEKEINEKLFF	TRBJ1-4	-	TRBV7-9	-
TGTGCCTCCACCGGGACATCAACCTACGAGCAGTACTTC	CASTGTSTYEQYF	TRBJ2-7	-	TRBV10-3	-
TGCGCCAGCAGCTTGAACCCAGTCCAAGAGACCCAGTACTTC	CASSLNPVQETQYF	TRBJ2-5	-	TRBV5-1	-
TGTGCCAGCAGCCCCGGGACAGGGGCCGCCGGGGCCAACGTCCTGACTTTC	CASSPGTGAAGANVLTF	TRBJ2-6	-	TRBV5-4	TRBD1
TGTGCCAGCAGTTCAACAGGGATCGAGACCCAGTACTTC	CASSSTGIETQYF	TRBJ2-5	-	TRBV6-5	-
TGTGCCAGCAGATTTAACAGGGCAGAGAATGAGCAGTTCTTC	CASRFNRAENEQFF	TRBJ2-1	-	TRBV6-1	-
TGCAGCGGTGAGGGACAGGGGAGATACAATGAGCAGTTCTTC	CSGEGQGRYNEQFF	TRBJ2-1	-	TRBV29-1	TRBD1
TGTGCCAGCAAAGGCGCCGGGCAGCCCCAGCATTTT	CASKGAGQPQHF	TRBJ1-5	once	TRBV6-5	-
TGTGCCAGTAGTATTTCGTCCCCTATAACAGATACGCAGTATTTT	CASSISSPITDTQYF	TRBJ2-3	-	TRBV19	-
TGTGCCAGCAGTGAATCCTTGGGACAGGGGGCTTACTATGGCTACACCTTC	CASSESLGQGAYYGYTF	TRBJ1-2	-	TRBV6-1	TRBD1
TGCGCCAGCAGCTTGGCCATGGACAGGTACCAAGAGACCCAGTACTTC	CASSLAMDRYQETQYF	TRBJ2-5	-	TRBV5-1	TRBD1
TGTGCCAGCAGCTCCAGCGGACAGGCGGAGTTCTTC	CASSSSGQAEFF	TRBJ2-1	-	TRBV11-3	TRBD1
TGCGCCAGCAGCAACAGGGGATACGAGCAGTACTTC	CASSNRGYEQYF	TRBJ2-7	-	TRBV5-1	TRBD1
TGTGCCAGCAGTCGTCCCTCTAGCGGGGGGAAATACGAGCAGTACTTC	CASSRPSSGGKYEQYF	TRBJ2-7	once	TRBV27	TRBD2
TGCGCCAGCAGCCAACGGGTTGGTGAAAAACTGTTTTTT	CASSQRVGEKLFF	TRBJ1-4	-	TRBV4-1	-
TGTGCCAGCAGTCCCGGGACTAGCGGGGCGAATGAGCAGTTCTTC	CASSPGTSGANEQFF	TRBJ2-1	few	TRBV27	TRBD2
TGTGCCAGCAGCCCCCAGGAGGGGGCTTCCGGAAAACTGTTTTTT	CASSPQEGASGKLFF	TRBJ1-4	-	TRBV4-2	TRBD1
TGTGCCACCAGCAGACCCCAAAGCGGGGCCCTATCTGGAAACACCATATATTTT	CATSRPQSGALSGNTIYF	TRBJ1-3	-	TRBV15	-
TGCGCCAGCAGCTGGGGGACAGTCGCTGAAGCTTTCTTT	CASSWGTVAEAFF	TRBJ1-1	few	TRBV5-1	TRBD1
TGTGCCAGCAGCCCTCCGGGACTAGCGGGGGCCTCAACCACAGATACGCAGTATTTT	CASSPPGLAGASTTDTQYF	TRBJ2-3	-	TRBV28	TRBD2
TGTGCCAGCAGCTTTAGACTAGCGGGGGGGAATGAGCAGTTCTTC	CASSFRLAGGNEQFF	TRBJ2-1	-	TRBV7-9	TRBD2
TGTGCCAGCCCCGACAGGGGAAGGTCCTACGAGCAGTACTTC	CASPDRGRSYEQYF	TRBJ2-7	-	TRBV5-6	TRBD1
TGTGCCAGCAGTGGGACAGTTAGCAATCAGCCCCAGCATTTT	CASSGTVSNQPQHF	TRBJ1-5	-	TRBV2	-
TGTGCCAGCAGTCCGGGACAGGGAGGAGAAAAACTGTTTTTT	CASSPGQGGEKLFF	TRBJ1-4	few	TRBV28	TRBD1
TGTGCCAGCAGCCAAGGGGGGGGCGAGCAGTACTTC	CASSQGGGEQYF	TRBJ2-7	-	TRBV11-2	-
TGTGCCAGCAGTGTGACAGGTCAGACGGAAGCTTTCTTT	CASSVTGQTEAFF	TRBJ1-1	-	TRBV6-1	-
TGTGCCAGCAGCCCCCCGGCTAGCGGGGGGAATGAGCAGTTCTTC	CASSPPASGGNEQFF	TRBJ2-1	once	TRBV5-5	TRBD2
TGTGCCAGCACCAGACAGGGAGAGGTGTTTTTT	CASTRQGEVFF	TRBJ1-4	-	TRBV6-1	TRBD1
TGCGCCAGCAGCTTGGTTATTAGCGGTAACAATGAGCAGTTCTTC	CASSLVISGNNEQFF	TRBJ2-1	-	TRBV5-1	-
TGTGCCAGCAGCGCCCGGGGGGCGGCCGGGGAGCTGTTTTTT	CASSARGAAGELFF	TRBJ2-2	-	TRBV11-3	-
TGTGCCAGCAGTGCTAAGAACACCGGGGAGCTGTTTTTT	CASSAKNTGELFF	TRBJ2-2	-	TRBV6-5	-
TGTGCCACCCAACGTGGGGGGGGCACTGAAGCTTTCTTT	CATQRGGGTEAFF	TRBJ1-1	-	TRBV6-1	-
TGTGCCAGCAGCTCAAGGGCGGGGCAGGGATTCCACGAGCAGTACTTC	CASSSRAGQGFHEQYF	TRBJ2-7	-	TRBV7-3	-
TGCGCCAGCAGTCAGACCTCCGACAGGACTAATTCACCCCTCCACTTT	CASSQTSDRTNSPLHF	TRBJ1-6	-	TRBV23-1	-
TGCGCCAGCAGCTTCACAGGGGGAGACTATGGCTACACCTTC	CASSFTGGDYGYTF	TRBJ1-2	-	TRBV5-1	TRBD1
TGTGCCAGCAGACCCCTCCCCGGGACAGGGAGAAAGACCCAGTACTTC	CASRPLPGTGRKTQYF	TRBJ2-5	-	TRBV27	TRBD1
TGTGCCAGCAGTTACGCGACAGGGTGGATCTCCTACGAGCAGTACTTC	CASSYATGWISYEQYF	TRBJ2-7	-	TRBV6-6	TRBD1
TGTGCCAGCAGTTACCAGGGGATCCATGAGCAGTTCTTC	CASSYQGIHEQFF	TRBJ2-1	-	TRBV5-6	-
TGCGCCAGAATCACGTCCAGGGGGCATACTGAAGCTTTCTTT	CARITSRGHTEAFF	TRBJ1-1	-	TRBV5-1	TRBD1
TGTGCCAGCAGACGTTTGACAGGGTTTAACTATGGCTACACCTTC	CASRRLTGFNYGYTF	TRBJ1-2	-	TRBV6-6	TRBD1
TGTGCCACCAGCAGAGAGCAGGGAGGGGGGAATGAGCAGTTCTTC	CATSREQGGGNEQFF	TRBJ2-1	-	TRBV15	-
TGTGCCAGCAGCGTGGCGGGACAGCCCGGGGAGACCCAGTACTTC	CASSVAGQPGETQYF	TRBJ2-5	-	TRBV9	-
TGTGCCAGTCGAGATCCAGGTAGCGGGACAGATACGCAGTATTTT	CASRDPGSGTDTQYF	TRBJ2-3	-	TRBV19	TRBD2
TGCGCCAGCAGCTTGAGTCGGCGGATACAAGAGACCCAGTACTTC	CASSLSRRIQETQYF	TRBJ2-5	once	TRBV5-1	-
TGTGCCAGCAGTTTTTCCGAAGACAATAGAGGCTACACCTTC	CASSFSEDNRGYTF	TRBJ1-2	-	TRBV28	-
TGTGCCAGCAGTTTGTCGGAGTCCTACGAGCAGTACTTC	CASSLSESYEQYF	TRBJ2-7	-	TRBV27	-
TGTGCCAGCAGCGCCGGGACAGGGGAGGAGGAGCAGTACTTC	CASSAGTGEEEQYF	TRBJ2-7	few	TRBV2	TRBD1
TGTGCCATCAGTGACGGGTCTTACGAGCAGTACTTC	CAISDGSYEQYF	TRBJ2-7	-	TRBV10-3	-
TGTGCCAGCAGTTACGGGACAGCCGGAAACACCATATATTTT	CASSYGTAGNTIYF	TRBJ1-3	-	TRBV6-5	TRBD1
TGTGCCAGCAGCCAAGAAGGGCCGGCCGGGGAGTCCTACAATGAGCAGTTCTTC	CASSQEGPAGESYNEQFF	TRBJ2-1	-	TRBV14	-
TGCAGCGCACAAGTAGGGACAGGGTGGAAACTGTTTTTT	CSAQVGTGWKLFF	TRBJ1-4	-	TRBV29-1	TRBD1
TGCGCCAGCAGCCAAGTGCTTAGCGGGGCTGCGGGGGAGACCCAGTACTTC	CASSQVLSGAAGETQYF	TRBJ2-5	few	TRBV4-3	TRBD2
TGCGCCAGCAGCCATCATCAGGGGGCGGGGGACACCATATATTTT	CASSHHQGAGDTIYF	TRBJ1-3	-	TRBV4-3	TRBD1
TGTGCCAGCAGCTTGGACAGGGGGTTGCAGTTCTTC	CASSLDRGLQFF	TRBJ2-1	-	TRBV5-4	TRBD1